This entry concerns a single TCR beta chain. The antigen remains undetermined. In the authors' workflow: With immunoSEQ giving junction-only sequences and no quality scores, filtering differed. Profiling relied on immunoSEQ multiplex PCR, and the TCRdb table lists in-frame clones only, not all of them. The D gene and trimming were derived from the DNA, and the V and J assignments and clone size from that table. The data show about 2.3 million clones, with 80% to 95% seen just once and around 0.4% held by the top ten. V was clipped by 0 bases and J by 2 bases, with 7 bases between them. The germline CDR1 and CDR2 sequences are MNHEY and SVGAGI. This CDR3 has 15 residues. The record originates from a study of shared clonotypes between healthy human individuals. At the level of the study: Donors had three CD4 naive, three CD4 memory, two CD8 naive and one CD8 memory plate apiece.

Study-wide results and caveats: Donor clonotype sharing was expected to depend on sequencing depth.

Nashville, Tennessee was home to all donors, each a Caucasian adult. The chain recombines TRBV6-5 with TRBJ1-4; D unclear. Sequences were obtained from naive CD4+ T cells from PBMCs. Stated subset: CD45RA+ positively selected. This receptor was obtained from a man aged 18 to 29 in good health. Some clones in this sample may be carry-over from other donors' samples. The CDR3 nucleotides are TGTGCCAGCAGTTACTCCGGTGGCACTAATGAAAAACTGTTTTTT. Amino acid sequence: CASSYSGGTNEKLFF.